This T cell receptor beta chain emerged from a study of T cells in Graves' hyperthyroidism and ophthalmopathy (dated by TCRdb to the late 2010s). Background for the entire study: Peripheral blood was collected at initial diagnosis, before any treatment. In roughly six Graves' hyperthyroidism patients, the study also compared T-cell repertoires from thyroid tissue with T-cell repertoires from blood. Once sampling was done, hyperthyroidism patients were given methimazole at a starting dose of 30 mg daily, whereas ophthalmopathy patients were given high-dose intravenous methylprednisolone. TCR Vbeta CDR3 sequencing of 120 to 150 peripheral blood samples (approximately 44 ophthalmopathy, about 74 hyperthyroidism and roughly 17 progressor patients) is reported in the paper. The roughly 91 discovery patients were randomly split 7:3 into training and test sets. An independent validation cohort of around 19 hyperthyroidism patients and approximately 17 patients who later progressed to ophthalmopathy tested prospective prediction of ophthalmopathy. TCR V-J signatures able to tell the groups apart were searched for in a discovery cohort of 90 to 100 patients, of whom more than 40 had Graves' ophthalmopathy and 57 had stable Graves' hyperthyroidism.

This clonotype was counted once. No cognate antigen has been identified for it. No quality values exist for individual bases; no much larger clone is one base distant. Support from one read is weak. The paper's findings and limits, for the study overall: Most expanded thyroid clonotypes (frequency above 0.001) were also detected in blood, a finding suggesting that blood repertoires may reflect thyroid immune responses. In validation, progression to ophthalmopathy was predicted by the model with 70.59% sensitivity and under 85% specificity, a median of about 6 months before onset. A model built on a 13 V-J signature distinguished ophthalmopathy from stable hyperthyroidism, reaching approximately 89% sensitivity and under 84% specificity in cross-validation and 80%/75% in testing. Sample size was not statistically predetermined, and investigators were not blinded to group allocation.

In the ophthalmopathy patients, disease was moderately to severely active, with a Clinical Activity Score of 3 or more, a NOSPECS grade of 4 or more, and a duration of less than 3 months. Exclusion was applied to patients with uncontrolled infections, other autoimmune diseases, pregnancy or lactation. Diagnoses were based on clinical symptoms, serum thyroxine and TRAb, thyroid ultrasound and orbital computed tomography. Ficoll-Paque density gradient centrifugation was used to isolate PBMCs from approximately 10 ml of fresh peripheral blood. Trizol reagent was used to extract total RNA, and RNA quality was then checked on an Agilent 2100 Bioanalyzer. For CDR1 and CDR2, the germline V gene lists MNHGY and SVAAGI. The junction shows trimming of 3 bases on V and 0 bases on J, and the gene matches do not reach 15 bases of it. The CDR3 runs 20 residues from the cysteine to the phenylalanine. Kept here is only the CDR3 DNA, which spans 60 bases and is read in frame from base 1.

TCR beta CDR3 regions were amplified from RNA transcripts. The first round of RT-PCR for the TCR CDR3 was performed with the HTBI primer set and the Qiagen OneStep RT-PCR kit. A second multiplex PCR round built the libraries, followed by size selection and purification. Paired-end sequencing of the libraries was performed with 100 bp reads on an Illumina HiSeq2000. Regarding the original processing steps: SOAPnuke was used to process the raw data, with reads discarded if the reads contained adapters or uncalled bases, had a mean Phred below 15, or lacked an exact constant-primer or identifier match. COPE v1.2.5 was used to merge the high-quality paired reads, and each unique nucleotide sequence was defined as a clonotype. MiTCR v1.1 was used to align clonotypes to the IMGT TRBV, TRBD and TRBJ reference segments. Analysis was restricted to V-J combinations with a frequency above 0.0001, which covered approximately 99% of repertoires. The TCS score was defined as the ratio of F50 (clonal expansion) to E x V (chaos), calculated using BLOSUM62-based TCRdist between CDR3 peptides within each V-J. Welch's t-statistics and random forest reduced approximately 520 V-J features to roughly 13, which were used in a naive Bayes classifier (R e1071). TCRdb trimmed the raw reads at Q25, called clones with MiXCR and kept productive beta chains. Rows are unified per CDR3 protein, each entry keeping the most common DNA and genes. These V and J calls rely on TCRdb rather than the paper's analysis. The sample table lists 330,000 or so distinct CDR3 sequences, approximately 18% of them with a count of one. The top ten clones comprise about 40% of the sample.

Specimen: blood. The clonotype originates from a middle-aged man with Graves' ophthalmopathy. The chain couples TRBV6-9 to TRBJ2-5; TRBD2 fits 11 bases in the junction. DNA sequence: TGTGCCAGCAGTTACGGGTGGAGATCTAGCGGGGGGCCGTACCAAGAGACCCAGTACTTC. It is translated as CASSYGWRSSGGPYQETQYF.